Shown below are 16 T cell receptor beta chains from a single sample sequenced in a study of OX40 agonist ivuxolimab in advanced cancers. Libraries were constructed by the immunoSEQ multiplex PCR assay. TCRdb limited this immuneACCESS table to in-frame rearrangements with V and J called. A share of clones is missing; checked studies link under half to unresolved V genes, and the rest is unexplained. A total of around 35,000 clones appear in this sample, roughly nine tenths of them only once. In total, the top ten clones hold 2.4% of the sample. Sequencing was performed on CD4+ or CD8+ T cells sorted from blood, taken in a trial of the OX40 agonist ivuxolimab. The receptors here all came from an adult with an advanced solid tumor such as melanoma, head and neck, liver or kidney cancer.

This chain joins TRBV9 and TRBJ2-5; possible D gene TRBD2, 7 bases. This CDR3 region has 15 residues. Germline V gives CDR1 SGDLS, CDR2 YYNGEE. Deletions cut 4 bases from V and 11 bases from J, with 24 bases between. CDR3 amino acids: CASSRLSGGGEEQYF. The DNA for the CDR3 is TGTGCCAGCAGCCGCCTTTCTGGGGGGGGCGAGGAGCAGTACTTC.

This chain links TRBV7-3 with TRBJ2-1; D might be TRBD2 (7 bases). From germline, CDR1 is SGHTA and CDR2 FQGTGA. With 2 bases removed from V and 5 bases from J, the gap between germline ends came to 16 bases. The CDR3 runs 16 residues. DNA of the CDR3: TGTGCCAGCAGCTTATTCCCTGCGGGGGCGGACAATGAGCAGTTCTTC. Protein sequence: CASSLFPAGADNEQFF.

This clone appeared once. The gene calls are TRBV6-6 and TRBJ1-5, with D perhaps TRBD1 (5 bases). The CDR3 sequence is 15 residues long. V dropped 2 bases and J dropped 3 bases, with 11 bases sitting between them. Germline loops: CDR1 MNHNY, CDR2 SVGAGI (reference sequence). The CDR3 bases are TGTGCCAGCAGTTACGTCCAGGGCCCCAATCAGCCCCAGCATTTT. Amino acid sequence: CASSYVQGPNQPQHF.

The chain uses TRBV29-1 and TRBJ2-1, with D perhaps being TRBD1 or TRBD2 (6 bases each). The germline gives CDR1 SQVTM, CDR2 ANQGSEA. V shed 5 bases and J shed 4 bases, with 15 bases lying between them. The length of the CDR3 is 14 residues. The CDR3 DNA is TGCAGCGTTACACAGGGAGGTGGGTACAATGAGCAGTTCTTC. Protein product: CSVTQGGGYNEQFF.

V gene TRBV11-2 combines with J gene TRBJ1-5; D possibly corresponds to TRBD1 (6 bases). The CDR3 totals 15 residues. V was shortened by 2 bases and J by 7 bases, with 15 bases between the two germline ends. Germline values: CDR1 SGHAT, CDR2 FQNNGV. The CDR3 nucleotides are TGTGCCAGCAGCTTATCAGGGGCAGAAGGGCAGCCCCAGCATTTT. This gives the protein CASSLSGAEGQPQHF.

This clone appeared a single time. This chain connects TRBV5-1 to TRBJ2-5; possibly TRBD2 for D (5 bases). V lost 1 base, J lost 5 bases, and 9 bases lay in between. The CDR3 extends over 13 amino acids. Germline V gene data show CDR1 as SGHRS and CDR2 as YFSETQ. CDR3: CASSLRERETQYF. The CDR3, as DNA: TGCGCCAGCAGCTTGCGGGAAAGGGAGACCCAGTACTTC.

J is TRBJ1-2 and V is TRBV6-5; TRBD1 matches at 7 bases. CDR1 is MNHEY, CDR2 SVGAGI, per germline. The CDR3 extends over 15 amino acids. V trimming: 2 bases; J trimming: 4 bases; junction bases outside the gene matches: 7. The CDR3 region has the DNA TGTGCCAGCAGTTACACAGGGGCAGCCGCCTATGGCTACACCTTC. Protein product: CASSYTGAAAYGYTF.

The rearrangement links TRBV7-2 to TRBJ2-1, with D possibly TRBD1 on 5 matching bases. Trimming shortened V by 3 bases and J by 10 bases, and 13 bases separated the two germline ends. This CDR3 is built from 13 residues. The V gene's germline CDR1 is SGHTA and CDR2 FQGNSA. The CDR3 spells CASSFGGAREQFF. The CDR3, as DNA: TGTGCCAGCAGCTTCGGTGGGGCCAGGGAGCAGTTCTTC.

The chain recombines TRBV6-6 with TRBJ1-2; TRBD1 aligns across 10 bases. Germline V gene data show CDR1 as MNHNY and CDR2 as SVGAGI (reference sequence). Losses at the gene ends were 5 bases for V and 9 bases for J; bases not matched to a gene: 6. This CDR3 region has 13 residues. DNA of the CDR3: TGTGCCAGCAGTAGTGGGGACAGGGGTAGCTACACCTTC. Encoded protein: CASSSGDRGSYTF.

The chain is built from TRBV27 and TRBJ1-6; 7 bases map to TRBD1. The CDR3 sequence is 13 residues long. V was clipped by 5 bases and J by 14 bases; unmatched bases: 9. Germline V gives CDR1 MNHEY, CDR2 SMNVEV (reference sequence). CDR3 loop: CASSAGTAWSLHF. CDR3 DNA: TGTGCCAGCAGTGCAGGGACAGCCTGGTCCCTCCACTTT.

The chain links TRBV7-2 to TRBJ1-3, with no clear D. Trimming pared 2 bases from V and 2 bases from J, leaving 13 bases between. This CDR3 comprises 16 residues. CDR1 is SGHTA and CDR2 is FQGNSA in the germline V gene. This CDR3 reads CASSLTTPATGNTIYF. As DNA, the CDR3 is TGTGCCAGCAGCTTAACAACACCCGCCACTGGAAACACCATATATTTT.

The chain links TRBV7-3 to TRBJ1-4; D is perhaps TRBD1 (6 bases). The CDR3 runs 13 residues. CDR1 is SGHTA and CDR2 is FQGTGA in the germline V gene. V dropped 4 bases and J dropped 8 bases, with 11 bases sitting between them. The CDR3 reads CASSSQGGEKLFF. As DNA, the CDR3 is TGTGCCAGCAGCTCACAGGGAGGGGAAAAACTGTTTTTT. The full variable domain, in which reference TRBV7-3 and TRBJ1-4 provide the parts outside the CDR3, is GAGVSQTPSNKVTEKGKYVELRCDPISGHTALYWYRQSLGQGPEFLIYFQGTGAADDSGLPNDRFFAVRPEGSVSTLKIQRTERGDSAVYLCASSSQGGEKLFFGSGTQLSVL.

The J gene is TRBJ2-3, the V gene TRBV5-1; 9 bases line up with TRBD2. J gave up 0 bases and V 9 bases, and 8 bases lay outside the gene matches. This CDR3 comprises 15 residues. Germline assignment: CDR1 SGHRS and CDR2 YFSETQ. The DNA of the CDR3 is TGCGCCACCCGTACGGGGACTAGCAGCACAGATACGCAGTATTTT. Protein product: CATRTGTSSTDTQYF.

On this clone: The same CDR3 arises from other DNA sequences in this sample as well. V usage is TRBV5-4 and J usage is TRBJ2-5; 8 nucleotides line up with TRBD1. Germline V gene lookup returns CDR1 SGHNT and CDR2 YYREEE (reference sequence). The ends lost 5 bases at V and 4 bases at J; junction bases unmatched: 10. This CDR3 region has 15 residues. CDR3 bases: TGTGCCAGCAGTTTGCAGACAGGGGAACGAGAGACCCAGTACTTC. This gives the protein CASSLQTGERETQYF.

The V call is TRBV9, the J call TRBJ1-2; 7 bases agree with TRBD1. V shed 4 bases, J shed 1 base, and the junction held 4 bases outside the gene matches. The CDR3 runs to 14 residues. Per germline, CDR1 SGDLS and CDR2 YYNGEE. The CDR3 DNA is TGTGCCAGCAGCCCGGGACAGAATAACTATGGCTACACCTTC. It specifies CASSPGQNNYGYTF.

In DNA form, the CDR3 reads TGCAGCGGGCGTAACACCGGGGAGCTGTTTTTT. Protein product: CSGRNTGELFF. The chain has TRBV20-1 and TRBJ2-2; D is uncertain. Per germline, CDR1 DFQATT and CDR2 SNEGSKA (reference sequence). The CDR3 loop spans 11 amino acids.